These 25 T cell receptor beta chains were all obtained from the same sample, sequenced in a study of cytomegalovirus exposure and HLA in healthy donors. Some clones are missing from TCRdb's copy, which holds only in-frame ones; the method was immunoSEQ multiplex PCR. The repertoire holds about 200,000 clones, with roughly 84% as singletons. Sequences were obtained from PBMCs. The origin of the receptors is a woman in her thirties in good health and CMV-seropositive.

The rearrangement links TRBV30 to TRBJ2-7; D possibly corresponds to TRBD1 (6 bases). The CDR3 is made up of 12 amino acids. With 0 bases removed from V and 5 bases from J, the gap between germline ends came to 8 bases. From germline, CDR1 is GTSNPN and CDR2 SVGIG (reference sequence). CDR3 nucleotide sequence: TGTGCCTGGAGTGTAGGGGGAGACGAGCAGTACTTC. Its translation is CAWSVGGDEQYF.

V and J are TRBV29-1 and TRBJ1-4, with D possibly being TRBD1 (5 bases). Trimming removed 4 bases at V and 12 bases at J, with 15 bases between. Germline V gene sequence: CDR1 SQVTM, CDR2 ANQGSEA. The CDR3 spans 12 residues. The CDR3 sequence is CSVAGEGIQLFF. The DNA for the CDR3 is TGCAGCGTTGCGGGGGAGGGTATTCAACTGTTTTTT.

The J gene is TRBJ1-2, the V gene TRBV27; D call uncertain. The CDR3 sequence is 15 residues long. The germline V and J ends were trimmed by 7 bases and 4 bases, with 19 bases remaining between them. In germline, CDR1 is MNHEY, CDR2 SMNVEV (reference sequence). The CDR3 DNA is TGTGCCAGCACCAGCCGGTCAGCCGGGAGCTATGGCTACACCTTC. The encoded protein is CASTSRSAGSYGYTF.

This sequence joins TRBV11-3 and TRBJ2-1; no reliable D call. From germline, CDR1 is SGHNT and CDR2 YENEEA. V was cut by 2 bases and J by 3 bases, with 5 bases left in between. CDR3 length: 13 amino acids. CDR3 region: CASSLNFYNEQFF. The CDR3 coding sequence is TGTGCCAGCAGCTTAAACTTCTACAATGAGCAGTTCTTC.

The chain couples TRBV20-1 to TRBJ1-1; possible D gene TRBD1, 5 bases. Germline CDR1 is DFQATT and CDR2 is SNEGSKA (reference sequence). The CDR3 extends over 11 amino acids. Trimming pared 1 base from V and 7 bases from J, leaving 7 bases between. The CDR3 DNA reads TGCAGTGCTAGAGGGACACGTGAAGCTTTCTTT. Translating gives CSARGTREAFF.

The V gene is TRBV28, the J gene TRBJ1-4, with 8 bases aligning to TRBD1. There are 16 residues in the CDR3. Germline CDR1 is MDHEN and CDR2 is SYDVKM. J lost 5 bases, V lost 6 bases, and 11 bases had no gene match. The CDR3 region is CASRTGAQTMNEKLFF. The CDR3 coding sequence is TGTGCCAGCAGGACAGGGGCTCAGACTATGAATGAAAAACTGTTTTTT.

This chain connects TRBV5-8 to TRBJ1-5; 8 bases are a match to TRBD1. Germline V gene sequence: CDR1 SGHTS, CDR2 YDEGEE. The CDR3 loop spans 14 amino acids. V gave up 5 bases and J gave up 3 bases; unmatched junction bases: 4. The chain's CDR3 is CASSSDRDNQPQHF. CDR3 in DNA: TGTGCCAGCAGTTCGGACAGGGACAATCAGCCCCAGCATTTT.

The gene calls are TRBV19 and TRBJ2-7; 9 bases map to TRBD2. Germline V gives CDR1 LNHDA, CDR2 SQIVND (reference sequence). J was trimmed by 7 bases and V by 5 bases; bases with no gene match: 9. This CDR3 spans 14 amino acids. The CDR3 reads CASSSLAGAGEQYF. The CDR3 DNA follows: TGTGCCAGTAGTTCCTTAGCGGGAGCGGGTGAGCAGTACTTC.

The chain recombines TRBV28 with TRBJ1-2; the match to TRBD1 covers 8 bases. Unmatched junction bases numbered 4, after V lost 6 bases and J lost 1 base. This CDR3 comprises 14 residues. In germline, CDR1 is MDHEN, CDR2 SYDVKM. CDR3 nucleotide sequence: TGTGCCAGCAGCGCAGGACAGGGTAACTATGGCTACACCTTC. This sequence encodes CASSAGQGNYGYTF.

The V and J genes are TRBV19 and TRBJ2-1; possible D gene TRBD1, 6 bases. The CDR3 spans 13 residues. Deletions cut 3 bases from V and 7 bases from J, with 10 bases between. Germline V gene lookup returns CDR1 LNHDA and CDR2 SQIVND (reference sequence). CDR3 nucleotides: TGTGCCAGTAGTATGCAGGGGCAAAATGAGCAGTTCTTC. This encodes CASSMQGQNEQFF.

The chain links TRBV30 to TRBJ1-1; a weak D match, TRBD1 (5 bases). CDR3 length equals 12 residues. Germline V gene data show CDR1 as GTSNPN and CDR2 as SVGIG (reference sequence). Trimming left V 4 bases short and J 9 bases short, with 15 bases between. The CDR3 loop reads CAWTRDSSKAFF. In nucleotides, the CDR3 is TGTGCCTGGACTCGGGACTCGAGTAAAGCTTTCTTT.

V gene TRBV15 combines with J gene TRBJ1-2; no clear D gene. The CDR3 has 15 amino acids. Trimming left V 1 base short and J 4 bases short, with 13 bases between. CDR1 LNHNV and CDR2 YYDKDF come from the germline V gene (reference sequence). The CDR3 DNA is TGTGCCACCAGCAGAGGTGTTCAAGGGAGCTATGGCTACACCTTC. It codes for CATSRGVQGSYGYTF. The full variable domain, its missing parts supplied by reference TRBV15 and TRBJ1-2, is DAMVIQNPRYQVTQFGKPVTLSCSQTLNHNVMYWYQQKSSQAPKLLFHYYDKDFNNEADTPDNFQSRRPNTSFCFLDIRSPGLGDTAMYLCATSRGVQGSYGYTFGSGTRLTVV.

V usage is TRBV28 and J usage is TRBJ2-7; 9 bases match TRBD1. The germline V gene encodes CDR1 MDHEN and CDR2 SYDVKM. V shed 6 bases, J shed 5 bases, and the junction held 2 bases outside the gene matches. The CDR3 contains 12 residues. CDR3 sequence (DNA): TGTGCCAGCAGCACAGGGGGCAACGAGCAGTACTTC. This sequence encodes CASSTGGNEQYF.

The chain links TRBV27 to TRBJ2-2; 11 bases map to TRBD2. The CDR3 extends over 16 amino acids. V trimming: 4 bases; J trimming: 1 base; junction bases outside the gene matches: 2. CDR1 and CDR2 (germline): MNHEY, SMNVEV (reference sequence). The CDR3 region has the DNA TGTGCCAGCAGTTCCGGGACTAGCGGGAACACCGGGGAGCTGTTTTTT. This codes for CASSSGTSGNTGELFF.

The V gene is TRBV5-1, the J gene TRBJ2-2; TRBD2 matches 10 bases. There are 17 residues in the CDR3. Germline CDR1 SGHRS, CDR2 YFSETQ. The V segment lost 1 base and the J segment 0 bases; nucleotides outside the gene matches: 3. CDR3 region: CASSLFLAGANTGELFF. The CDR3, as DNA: TGCGCCAGCAGCTTGTTCCTAGCGGGGGCGAACACCGGGGAGCTGTTTTTT.

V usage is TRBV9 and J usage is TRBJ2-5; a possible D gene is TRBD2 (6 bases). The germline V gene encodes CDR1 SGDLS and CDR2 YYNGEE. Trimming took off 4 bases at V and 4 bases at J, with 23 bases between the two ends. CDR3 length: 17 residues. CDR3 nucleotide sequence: TGTGCCAGCAGCCCCGGGGGTATTTCGGCAGGGATAGAGACCCAGTACTTC. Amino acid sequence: CASSPGGISAGIETQYF.

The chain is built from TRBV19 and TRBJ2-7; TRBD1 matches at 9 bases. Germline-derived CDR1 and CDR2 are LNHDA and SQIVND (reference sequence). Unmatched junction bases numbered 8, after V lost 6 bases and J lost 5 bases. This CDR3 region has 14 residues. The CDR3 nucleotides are TGTGCCAGTAGCACCACCGGGGACAGGGACGAGCAGTACTTC. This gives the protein CASSTTGDRDEQYF.

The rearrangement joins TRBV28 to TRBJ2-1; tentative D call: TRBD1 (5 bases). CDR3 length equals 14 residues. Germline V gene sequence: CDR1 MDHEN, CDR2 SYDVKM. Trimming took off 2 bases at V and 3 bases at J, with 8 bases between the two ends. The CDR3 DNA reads TGTGCCAGCAGTTTAGGCAGGGACTACAATGAGCAGTTCTTC. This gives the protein CASSLGRDYNEQFF.

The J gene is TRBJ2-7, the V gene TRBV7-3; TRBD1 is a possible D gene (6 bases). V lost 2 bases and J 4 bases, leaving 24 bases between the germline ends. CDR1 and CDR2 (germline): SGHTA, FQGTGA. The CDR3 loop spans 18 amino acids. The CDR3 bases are TGTGCCAGCAGCTTAGCCGGGACAATGGCCCCAGGGTTGTACGAGCAGTACTTC. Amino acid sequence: CASSLAGTMAPGLYEQYF.

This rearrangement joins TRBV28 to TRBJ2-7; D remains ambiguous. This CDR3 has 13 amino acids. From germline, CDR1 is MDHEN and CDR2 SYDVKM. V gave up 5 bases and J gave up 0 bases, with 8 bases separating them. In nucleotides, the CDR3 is TGTGCCAGCAGTCAAGATAGCTCCTACGAGCAGTACTTC. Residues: CASSQDSSYEQYF. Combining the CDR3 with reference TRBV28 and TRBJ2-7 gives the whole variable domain DVKVTQSSRYLVKRTGEKVFLECVQDMDHENMFWYRQDPGLGLRLIYFSYDVKMKEKGDIPEGYSVSREKKERFSLILESASTNQTSMYLCASSQDSSYEQYFGPGTRLTVT.

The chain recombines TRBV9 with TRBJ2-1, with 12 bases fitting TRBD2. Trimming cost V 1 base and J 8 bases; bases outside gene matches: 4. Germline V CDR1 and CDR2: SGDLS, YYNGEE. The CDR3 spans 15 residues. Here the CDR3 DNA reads TGTGCCAGCAGCGTAAGACTAGCGGGAGACCATGAGCAGTTCTTC. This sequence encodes CASSVRLAGDHEQFF.

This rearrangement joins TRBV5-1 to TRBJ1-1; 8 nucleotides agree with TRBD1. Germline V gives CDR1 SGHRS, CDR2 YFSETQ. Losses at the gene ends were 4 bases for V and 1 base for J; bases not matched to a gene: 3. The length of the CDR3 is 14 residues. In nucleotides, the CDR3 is TGCGCCAGCAGCGGAGGGACAGGGAACACTGAAGCTTTCTTT. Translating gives CASSGGTGNTEAFF. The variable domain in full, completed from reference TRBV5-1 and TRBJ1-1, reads KAGVTQTPRYLIKTRGQQVTLSCSPISGHRSVSWYQQTPGQGLQFLFEYFSETQRNKGNFPGRFSGRQFSNSRSEMNVSTLELGDSALYLCASSGGTGNTEAFFGQGTRLTVV.

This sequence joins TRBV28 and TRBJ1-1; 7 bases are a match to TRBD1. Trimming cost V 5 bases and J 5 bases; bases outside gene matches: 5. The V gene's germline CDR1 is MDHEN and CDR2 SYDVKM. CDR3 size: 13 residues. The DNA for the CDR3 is TGTGCCAGCAGTAGGGACAGTCGGACTGAAGCTTTCTTT. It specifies CASSRDSRTEAFF.

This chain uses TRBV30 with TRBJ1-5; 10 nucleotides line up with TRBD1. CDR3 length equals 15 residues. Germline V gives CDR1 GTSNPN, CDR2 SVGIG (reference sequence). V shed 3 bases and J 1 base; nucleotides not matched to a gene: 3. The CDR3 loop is CAWRGQGGSNQPQHF. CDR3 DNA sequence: TGTGCCTGGAGAGGACAGGGGGGGAGCAATCAGCCCCAGCATTTT.

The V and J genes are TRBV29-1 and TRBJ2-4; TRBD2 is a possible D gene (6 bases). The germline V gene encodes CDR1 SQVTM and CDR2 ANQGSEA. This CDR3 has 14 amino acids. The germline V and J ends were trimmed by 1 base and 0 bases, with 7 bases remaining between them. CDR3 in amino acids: CSVEVGGAKNIQYF. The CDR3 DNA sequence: TGCAGCGTTGAAGTCGGGGGAGCCAAAAACATTCAGTACTTC.